The sequence of this T cell receptor (beta chain) was determined in a study of siplizumab effects on memory and regulatory T cells. The CDR3 length is 14 residues. Per germline, CDR1 SGHRS and CDR2 YFSETQ. Trimming pared 0 bases from V and 7 bases from J, leaving 13 bases between. Assay used: immunoSEQ multiplex PCR; TCRdb lists only in-frame clones, some missing. This table holds approximately 46,000 clones, about 93% found once. V gene TRBV5-1 combines with J gene TRBJ1-1; TRBD1 might be the D (5 bases). Sample: CD8+ T cells sorted from blood. The TCR comes from a human donor in good health. The CDR3: CASSLDARGGEAFF. CDR3 sequence (DNA): TGCGCCAGCAGCTTGGACGCCCGGGGGGGTGAAGCTTTCTTT.